Each of the 19 T cell receptor beta chains below was sequenced from the same sample in a study of OX40 agonist ivuxolimab in advanced cancers. Profiled with immunoSEQ multiplex PCR; TCRdb holds only in-frame clones, not every one. This table has about 100,000 clones, 75% to 90% appearing once. This specimen was CD4+ or CD8+ T cells sorted from blood, taken in a trial of the OX40 agonist ivuxolimab. The receptors shown here come from an adult with an advanced solid tumor such as melanoma, head and neck, liver or kidney cancer.

The chain links TRBV28 to TRBJ2-2; D unresolved. This CDR3 has 12 amino acids. The ends were cut back, 7 bases at V and 8 bases at J, with 11 bases in the middle. Germline loops: CDR1 MDHEN, CDR2 SYDVKM. CDR3 residues: CASINLVGELFF. CDR3 nucleotide sequence: TGTGCCAGCATCAACCTTGTTGGGGAGCTGTTTTTT.

This clone occurred a few times. The chain is built from TRBV4-2 and TRBJ2-1, with 8 bases aligning to TRBD2. Per germline, CDR1 LGHNA and CDR2 YNFKEQ. The trim removed 0 bases at V and 7 bases at J, leaving 8 bases unmatched. This CDR3 region has 16 residues. As DNA, the CDR3 is TGTGCCAGCAGCCAAGATCTAACGGGAGGGCGTAATGAGCAGTTCTTC. Translating it yields CASSQDLTGGRNEQFF.

The chain has TRBV6-1 and TRBJ2-1; 8 bases align to TRBD2. The CDR3 totals 15 residues. In germline, CDR1 is MNHNS, CDR2 SASEGT. The V segment lost 5 bases and the J segment 5 bases; nucleotides outside the gene matches: 8. In DNA, the CDR3 is TGTGCCAGCAGTATACTAGCGGTCGACGACAATGAGCAGTTCTTC. As protein: CASSILAVDDNEQFF.

V is TRBV6-5 and J is TRBJ1-4, with no clear D. Trimming left V 6 bases short and J 6 bases short, with 17 bases between. In germline, CDR1 is MNHEY, CDR2 SVGAGI. The CDR3 loop spans 15 amino acids. Here the CDR3 reads CASSLSRADHEKLFF. The CDR3 region has the DNA TGTGCCAGCAGCTTATCCCGGGCTGATCATGAAAAACTGTTTTTT.

The chain is built from TRBV7-3 and TRBJ2-7, with no clear D. The germline CDR1 and CDR2 sequences are SGHTA and FQGTGA. V dropped 3 bases and J dropped 0 bases, with 12 bases sitting between them. The CDR3 runs to 15 residues. The chain's CDR3 is CASSFLVLLSYEQYF. The CDR3 region has the DNA TGTGCCAGCAGCTTCTTAGTGCTACTCTCCTACGAGCAGTACTTC.

Remarks on this clone: One junction end disagrees with the germline gene, perhaps due to a read error. The chain employs TRBV5-4 and TRBJ1-4; tentative D call: TRBD1 (6 bases). CDR1 is SGHNT, CDR2 YYREEE, per germline (reference sequence). The CDR3 loop spans 13 amino acids. The CDR3 loop reads CASSPRDTLSLSF. The CDR3 DNA follows: TGTGCCAGCAGCCCCCGGGACACGCTATCCCTCTCTTTT.

CDR3 in DNA: TGTGCCAGCAGTGAAGTGGGTTTCGGCGAGCAGTACTTC. As protein: CASSEVGFGEQYF. The chain is built from TRBV25-1 and TRBJ2-7; unclear D gene. V shed 2 bases and J shed 6 bases, with 11 bases lying between them. CDR3 length: 13 residues. Germline V gene data show CDR1 as MGHDK and CDR2 as SYGVNS.

This chain connects TRBV30 to TRBJ1-1; D possibly corresponds to TRBD1 (5 bases). The CDR3 loop spans 10 amino acids. Trimming shortened V by 8 bases and J by 1 base, and 5 bases separated the two germline ends. The germline CDR1 and CDR2 sequences are GTSNPN and SVGIG (reference sequence). CDR3 protein: CAGGNTEAFF. As DNA, the CDR3 is TGTGCCGGGGGGAACACTGAAGCTTTCTTT.

This chain links TRBV5-1 with TRBJ1-1; 7 bases fit TRBD1. The CDR3 covers 14 residues. With V trimmed by 5 bases and J by 1 base, 5 bases remained unmatched. Germline CDR1 is SGHRS and CDR2 is YFSETQ. The CDR3 DNA reads as TGCGCCAGCAGGGCACGGGACAGGAACACTGAAGCTTTCTTT. Its protein product is CASRARDRNTEAFF.

The J gene is TRBJ2-6, the V gene TRBV15, with D perhaps TRBD1 or TRBD2 (6 bases each). This CDR3 has 16 amino acids. V lost 5 bases to trimming and J lost 0 bases, with 11 bases between them. Per the germline V gene, CDR1 is LNHNV and CDR2 is YYDKDF (reference sequence). The CDR3 nucleotides read TGTGCCACCAGCCCGGGGGCCAACTCTGGGGCCAACGTCCTGACTTTC. It yields the protein CATSPGANSGANVLTF.

Details on this clone: Other DNA sequences within the sample encode an identical CDR3. The chain links TRBV6-1 to TRBJ1-2; no clear D. The germline V and J ends were trimmed by 1 base and 3 bases, with 12 bases remaining between them. The length of the CDR3 is 15 residues. From germline, CDR1 is MNHNS and CDR2 SASEGT. As DNA, the CDR3 is TGTGCCAGCAGTGAAGTGGGTCAATATCACTATGGCTACACCTTC. It translates to CASSEVGQYHYGYTF.

The V gene is TRBV5-8, the J gene TRBJ2-1; TRBD2 matches at 8 bases. V shed 0 bases and J 3 bases; nucleotides not matched to a gene: 8. The CDR3 consists of 17 residues. Germline assignment: CDR1 SGHTS and CDR2 YDEGEE. CDR3 DNA sequence: TGTGCCAGCAGCTTGGCCCGGTTAGCGGGAATCTACAATGAGCAGTTCTTC. It translates to CASSLARLAGIYNEQFF.

The chain carries TRBV6-1 and TRBJ2-1; D possibly corresponds to TRBD2 (6 bases). The germline gives CDR1 MNHNS, CDR2 SASEGT. V lost 7 bases and J 8 bases, leaving 12 bases between the germline ends. CDR3 length: 12 residues. The CDR3 sequence: CASNLPGDEQFF. CDR3 in DNA: TGTGCCAGCAATTTGCCGGGAGATGAGCAGTTCTTC.

The chain recombines TRBV5-1 with TRBJ1-4, with a possible D match to TRBD1 (5 bases). CDR1 is SGHRS and CDR2 is YFSETQ in the germline V gene. V was pared by 2 bases and J by 4 bases, with 9 bases between. This CDR3 contains 14 residues. The CDR3 here is CASSFLGGNEKLFF. As DNA, the CDR3 is TGCGCCAGCAGCTTTCTTGGGGGTAATGAAAAACTGTTTTTT.

Turning to this clone: One junction end disagrees with the germline gene, perhaps due to a read error. The V and J genes are TRBV28 and TRBJ1-1; D is uncertain. Germline V CDR1 and CDR2: MDHEN, SYDVKM. The CDR3 covers 13 residues. CDR3 bases: TGTGCCAGCAGCTTATACCCGGGGACTGAAGCTTTCTTT. As protein: CASSLYPGTEAFF.

V usage is TRBV12-5 and J usage is TRBJ2-2, with a weak D call TRBD1 (7 bases). CDR1 LGHNT and CDR2 FRNRAP come from the germline V gene. This CDR3 has 15 amino acids. V lost 5 bases and J lost 4, with 14 bases in between. DNA of the CDR3: TGTGCTAGTGGTCCAGGGGGGCTCCTCACCGGGGAGCTGTTTTTT. Its translation: CASGPGGLLTGELFF. The whole variable domain, filled in from reference TRBV12-5 and TRBJ2-2, reads DARVTQTPRHKVTEMGQEVTMRCQPILGHNTVFWYRQTMMQGLELLAYFRNRAPLDDSGMPKDRFSAEMPDATLATLKIQPSEPRDSAVYFCASGPGGLLTGELFFGEGSRLTVL.

A note on this clone: This CDR3 is also generated by other DNA sequences in the sample. The chain has TRBV5-1 and TRBJ1-3; no clear D gene. The CDR3 has 14 residues. The germline CDR1 and CDR2 sequences are SGHRS and YFSETQ. Trimming took 0 bases from V and 1 from J, leaving 5 bases between them. The DNA of the CDR3 is TGCGCCAGCAGCTTGGGCGGTTCTGGAAACACCATATATTTT. Translating it yields CASSLGGSGNTIYF. Drawing the rest from reference TRBV5-1 and TRBJ1-3, the complete variable domain is KAGVTQTPRYLIKTRGQQVTLSCSPISGHRSVSWYQQTPGQGLQFLFEYFSETQRNKGNFPGRFSGRQFSNSRSEMNVSTLELGDSALYLCASSLGGSGNTIYFGEGSWLTVV.

The chain is built from TRBV4-1 and TRBJ2-4, with a possible D match to TRBD2 (6 bases). Per the germline V gene, CDR1 is MGHRA and CDR2 is YSYEKL. The CDR3 sequence is 16 residues long. Trimming shortened V by 2 bases and J by 9 bases, and 20 bases separated the two germline ends. This chain's CDR3 is CASSQQPLRLVGIQYF. The CDR3 bases are TGCGCCAGCAGCCAACAACCCCTCAGACTAGTTGGCATTCAGTACTTC.

This chain connects TRBV5-8 to TRBJ1-2, with D perhaps TRBD1 (5 bases). The ends were cut back, 0 bases at V and 3 bases at J, with 12 bases in the middle. Germline CDR1 SGHTS, CDR2 YDEGEE. The CDR3 loop spans 15 amino acids. CDR3 DNA sequence: TGTGCCAGCAGCTTGGCGTCAGGACAATACTATGGCTACACCTTC. It translates to CASSLASGQYYGYTF.